This T cell receptor (beta chain) derives from a study of blood T cell repertoires in COVID-19. Across the study: COVID-19 samples, acute and convalescent, were from the United States, Italy and Spain. From T cells, B-cell-depleted T cells, or PBMCs came the material, which was cDNA or gDNA.

In the study's own analysis: Nucleated cell counts were estimated from reference gene primer amplification. Clones were sequenced by immunoSEQ multiplex PCR, and TCRdb holds only the in-frame ones, with some missing. V and J calls plus clone size are reproduced from that table; the DNA served to infer D and trimming. The sample includes roughly 300,000 clones, about 89% of them seen just once. With 1 base clipped from V and 6 bases from J, the junction kept 8 bases outside the gene matches. The germline V gene encodes CDR1 MNHEY and CDR2 SVGEGT. The CDR3 consists of 15 residues. This TCR derives from a woman aged 45-65 years who had recovered from COVID-19. The V and J genes are TRBV6-2 or TRBV6-3 and TRBJ2-7; 8 nucleotides agree with TRBD2. The material sequenced was peripheral blood. CDR3 sequence reads: CASSYWSAGVSEQYF. CDR3 sequence (DNA): TGTGCCAGCAGTTACTGGTCAGCGGGGGTCAGCGAGCAGTACTTC.